This T cell receptor beta chain comes out of a study of CD8 T cells in Susac syndrome (dated by TCRdb to about 2019). Turning to the overall study: The study used repertoire sequencing to test whether antigen drove CD8+ T cell activation and differentiation in Susac syndrome.

This clonotype was counted a single time. Its antigen target is currently unknown. Per-nucleotide qualities are absent, and no much larger clonotype sits a single base away. A single read is weak support. RNA was extracted with the RNeasy kit and about 0.5 to 1 ug was reverse transcribed using random hexamers. TCR beta CDR3 regions were amplified with the immunoSEQ multiplex PCR assay covering 54 Vbeta and 13 Jbeta segments. PCR amplification bias was corrected by using a synthetic template baseline for primer optimization and computational correction. The study's own analysis went as follows. Reads were annotated to V, D and J genes per IMGT and analyzed with immunoSEQ Analyzer, keeping only productive sequences. Clonality was computed as one minus Shannon entropy normalized by log2 of the number of productive unique sequences. For each patient and control, public and private clones were evaluated among the 100 most prevalent clones. Clones were defined as Susac-specific if absent from the healthy and MS cohorts, from 900 to 1,200 published viral clones and from other ImmuneACCESS disease sequences. The raw public data were reprocessed by TCRdb itself: fastp quality trimming at Q25, MiXCR clonotype calling, in-frame beta chains only. For every CDR3 protein sequence, its rows merge into one entry that carries the most common genes and DNA. TCRdb's processing, not the study's, gives the V and J calls here. This sample comprises 150,000 to 250,000 distinct CDR3 sequences, more than 90% of them detected only once. The ten largest make up under 0.095% of the sample.

CDR3 length: 12 amino acids, cysteine to phenylalanine. Only the CDR3 part of the read is kept: 36 bases, read in frame from the first base. Between the V and J ends, shortened by 3 bases and 4 bases respectively, the junction contains 8 bases. CDR1 and CDR2 are read off the germline V gene (reference sequence) as DFQATT and SNEGSKA. Peripheral blood CD8+ and CD4+ T cells from healthy donors, Susac syndrome patients and multiple sclerosis patients were profiled using high-throughput TCR beta sequencing. The multiple sclerosis controls were treatment-naive patients who had stable or active relapsing-remitting disease and met the revised McDonald criteria. Bulk CD8+ and CD4+ T cells were purified magnetically by negative isolation, whereas CD8+ TEMRA cells were enriched by FACS. Blood was collected in EDTA tubes and processed within 24 hours, with PBMCs isolated through density gradient centrifugation. PBMCs destined for TCR sequencing were cryopreserved in liquid nitrogen and later thawed in a 37 °C water bath. Purity of sorted or isolated CD4+, CD8+ and CD8+ TEMRA cells was at least 90%.

The research as a whole found: The study acknowledged that relatively few individuals were included in the TCR sequencing and HLA analysis.

The chain is assembled from TRBV20-1 and TRBJ2-3; no confident D gene assignment can be made. The clonotype was recovered from a human donor with multiple sclerosis. The sample taken for sequencing was CD4+ T cells from PBMCs. The CDR3 here reads CSASWQPDTQYF. The nucleotide sequence is given as TGCAGTGCTAGCTGGCAGCCAGATACGCAGTATTTT.